This TCR beta chain is drawn from a study of T-cell reconstitution after alpha-beta-depleted transplantation in children (dated by TCRdb to the mid-2010s). With regard to the full study: The study quantitatively tracked T-cell immune reconstitution after TCRalphabeta/CD19-depleted allogeneic hematopoietic cell transplantation in children using TCR repertoire profiling.

CDR1 and CDR2, per the germline V gene (reference sequence), are SSHAT and FNYEAQ. V is trimmed back by 3 bases and J by 4 bases, and the junction contains 6 bases that no gene match accounts for. From the cysteine up to the phenylalanine, the CDR3 has a length of 15 residues. Only the CDR3 portion is preserved as DNA: 45 bases, with reading frame beginning at the first base. The sample's treatment or condition label is to be understood as: allogeneic hematopoietic cell transplantation with graft depleted of TCRalphabeta T cells and CD19 B cells. The transplant recipients were children given TCRalphabeta/CD19-depleted allogeneic hematopoietic cell grafts. Study-wide findings and limitations: In some patients, high TCRbeta diversity at day 60 was attributed to recipient T cells and intrathymic progenitors that had survived conditioning. Apparently early alphabetaT-cell count recovery about two months after transplant reportedly relied on only several hundred rapidly expanded clones derived from non-depleted graft cells. Hyperexpanded clone frequencies declined over subsequent months; after one year, T-cell counts and TCRbeta diversity were mostly attributed to newly produced T cells.

The receptor library was made with PCR. Sequencing was carried out with an Illumina HiSeq 2500. TCR library preparation used molecular barcoding, with unique molecular identifiers applied to normalize quantification of the TCRbeta repertoire. TCRdb passed the public sequencing reads through fastp at Q25 and MiXCR, retaining productive beta sequences. Rows merge per CDR3 protein into single entries with the most common DNA and genes. This sample has roughly 790,000 distinct CDR3 sequences in its table, and roughly 15% of those were observed once. Approximately 5% of the sample goes to the ten largest clones. As for this clonotype: Its binding antigen is unknown. The sample holds no much larger clone one base away, and base qualities are not on file.

This sample comprised PBMCs, mostly from graft donor cells, obtained 360 days after TCRalphabeta/CD19-depleted stem cell transplant. The sequence was obtained from a male patient between 10 and 17 years old who had a stem cell transplant for acute lymphoblastic leukemia, so the T cells may come from the graft donor. The sequence links TRBV7-7 to TRBJ2-5; TRBD1 agrees with 9 junctional bases. The CDR3 sequence is CASSFTGTGLETQYF. The nucleotides are TGTGCCAGCAGCTTTACCGGGACAGGGTTAGAGACCCAGTACTTC.